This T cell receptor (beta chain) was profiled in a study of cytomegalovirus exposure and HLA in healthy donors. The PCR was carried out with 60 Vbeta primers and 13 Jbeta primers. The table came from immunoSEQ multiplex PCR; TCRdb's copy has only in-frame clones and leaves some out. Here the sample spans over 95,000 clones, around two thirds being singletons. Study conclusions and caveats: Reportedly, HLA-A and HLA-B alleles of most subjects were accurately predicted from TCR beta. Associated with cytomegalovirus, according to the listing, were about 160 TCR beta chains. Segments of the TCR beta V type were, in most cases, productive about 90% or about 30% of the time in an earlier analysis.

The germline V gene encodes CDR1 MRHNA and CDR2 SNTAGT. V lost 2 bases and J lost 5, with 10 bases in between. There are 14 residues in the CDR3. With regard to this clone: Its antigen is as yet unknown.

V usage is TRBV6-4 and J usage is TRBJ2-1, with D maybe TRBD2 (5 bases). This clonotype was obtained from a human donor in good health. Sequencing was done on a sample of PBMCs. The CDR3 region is CASSDPTGNNEQFF. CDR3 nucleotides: TGTGCCAGCAGTGACCCAACCGGGAACAATGAGCAGTTCTTC.